This passage covers 27 T cell receptor beta chains from one sample sequenced in a study of blood T cell repertoires in COVID-19. Assay used: immunoSEQ multiplex PCR; TCRdb lists only in-frame clones, some missing. The sample contains some 400,000 clones, 70% to 85% of which appear only once. What was sequenced was peripheral blood. The receptors were gathered from a human donor with acute or convalescent COVID-19. The donor label of this sample is uncertain.

The chain has TRBV29-1 and TRBJ2-5, with D uncertain. The CDR3 loop spans 13 amino acids. The V end was cut by 3 bases, the J end by 2 bases, with 10 bases between. Per the germline V gene, CDR1 is SQVTM and CDR2 is ANQGSEA. Here the CDR3 DNA reads TGCAGCGTTGATAAACAGACACAAGAGACCCAGTACTTC. Its translation is CSVDKQTQETQYF.

The chain combines TRBV7-9 with TRBJ2-3; TRBD1 agrees at 10 bases. CDR1 and CDR2 (germline): SEHNR, FQNEAQ (reference sequence). Trimming removed 5 bases from V and 5 bases from J; junction bases left unmatched: 10. This CDR3 is built from 16 residues. CDR3 sequence (DNA): TGTGCCAGCAGCCGTGGGACAGGGGAGCGAGGAGATACGCAGTATTTT. This translates into CASSRGTGERGDTQYF.

V usage is TRBV7-7 and J usage is TRBJ1-3; TRBD1 is a possible D gene (5 bases). Deletions cut 2 bases from V and 11 bases from J, with 13 bases between. The CDR3 consists of 13 residues. Germline-derived CDR1 and CDR2 are SSHAT and FNYEAQ (reference sequence). CDR3 amino acids: CASSLTDTGAIYF. CDR3 bases: TGTGCCAGCAGCTTAACGGACACGGGGGCCATATATTTT. The whole variable domain, filled in from reference TRBV7-7 and TRBJ1-3, reads GAGVSQSPRYKVTKRGQDVTLRCDPISSHATLYWYQQALGQGPEFLTYFNYEAQPDKSGLPSDRFSAERPEGSISTLTIQRTEQRDSAMYRCASSLTDTGAIYFGEGSWLTVV.

The V gene is TRBV7-9, the J gene TRBJ2-1; D perhaps matches TRBD2 (6 bases). The V end was cut by 6 bases, the J end by 8 bases, with 8 bases between. CDR3 size: 11 residues. Germline-derived CDR1 and CDR2 are SEHNR and FQNEAQ (reference sequence). The CDR3 here is CASRASDEQFF. In DNA form, the CDR3 reads TGTGCCAGCAGGGCTAGCGATGAGCAGTTCTTC.

The V gene is TRBV11-2, the J gene TRBJ2-1; no clear D gene. Per the germline V gene, CDR1 is SGHAT and CDR2 is FQNNGV. The CDR3 is 16 amino acids. V lost 0 bases and J lost 1, with 10 bases in between. The CDR3 sequence is CASSLDLGGSYNEQFF. CDR3 nucleotide sequence: TGTGCCAGCAGCTTAGACCTAGGTGGGTCCTACAATGAGCAGTTCTTC.

The V gene is TRBV6-5, the J gene TRBJ1-2; no firm D call. Germline CDR1 reads MNHEY; CDR2 reads SVGAGI. This CDR3 is built from 14 residues. The V and J ends lost 5 bases and 5 bases respectively, with 15 bases between them. The CDR3 DNA reads as TGTGCCAGCAGTCCCGCGGCGGGCCTATATGGCTACACCTTC. Its protein product is CASSPAAGLYGYTF.

The chain joins TRBV19 to TRBJ2-5; 10 positions agree with TRBD2. Per germline, CDR1 LNHDA and CDR2 SQIVND (reference sequence). With 3 bases clipped from V and 7 bases from J, the junction kept 8 bases outside the gene matches. The CDR3 is made up of 15 amino acids. CDR3 region: CASSITSGKAMTQYF. CDR3 DNA sequence: TGTGCCAGTAGTATTACTAGCGGGAAGGCCATGACCCAGTACTTC.

The chain employs TRBV5-8 and TRBJ1-5; a weak D match, TRBD1 (5 bases). The CDR3 extends over 14 amino acids. Germline loops: CDR1 SGHTS, CDR2 YDEGEE. Trimming took off 7 bases at V and 2 bases at J, with 13 bases between the two ends. CDR3: CASRGLTRNQPQHF. The CDR3 DNA sequence: TGTGCCAGCCGGGGACTTACGCGCAATCAGCCCCAGCATTTT.

The J gene is TRBJ1-1, the V gene TRBV7-9, with D possibly matching TRBD1 (6 bases). From germline, CDR1 is SEHNR and CDR2 FQNEAQ (reference sequence). The CDR3 spans 13 residues. Trimming shortened V by 7 bases and J by 1 base, and 10 bases separated the two germline ends. The CDR3: CASTTGRNTEAFF. Written as DNA, the CDR3 is TGTGCCAGCACAACAGGGAGGAACACTGAAGCTTTCTTT.

V is TRBV28 and J is TRBJ2-7, with a tentative D call TRBD2 (6 bases). The CDR3 has 15 residues. Between the trimmed V and J ends, which lost 4 bases and 0 bases, there was a span of 13 bases. The germline V gene has CDR1 MDHEN and CDR2 SYDVKM. Written as DNA, the CDR3 is TGTGCCAGCAGTTCCCCCGGGAGCCCCTCCTACGAGCAGTACTTC. Its translation: CASSSPGSPSYEQYF.

V is TRBV5-1 and J is TRBJ2-5, with 14 bases that match TRBD2. V lost 4 bases and J lost 5; bases outside the gene matches: 7. The CDR3 covers 16 residues. Looked up from germline, CDR1 is SGHRS and CDR2 is YFSETQ. As DNA, the CDR3 is TGCGCCAGCAGCCGTGGGACTAGCGGGGGTGCCGAGACCCAGTACTTC. This encodes CASSRGTSGGAETQYF. The variable domain in full, with the rest retrieved from reference TRBV5-1 and TRBJ2-5, is KAGVTQTPRYLIKTRGQQVTLSCSPISGHRSVSWYQQTPGQGLQFLFEYFSETQRNKGNFPGRFSGRQFSNSRSEMNVSTLELGDSALYLCASSRGTSGGAETQYFGPGTRLLVL.

The chain carries TRBV30 and TRBJ2-7; tentative D call: TRBD2 (6 bases). Germline-derived CDR1 and CDR2 are GTSNPN and SVGIG (reference sequence). V dropped 4 bases and J dropped 0 bases, with 13 bases sitting between them. The CDR3 contains 14 residues. In DNA, the CDR3 is TGTGCCTGGAAGGGCGGGGTTAGCTCCTACGAGCAGTACTTC. Protein sequence: CAWKGGVSSYEQYF.

V is TRBV12-3 or TRBV12-4 and J is TRBJ2-3, with D unresolved. Trimming removed 0 bases from V and 6 bases from J, with 7 bases in between. The CDR3 length is 13 residues. The CDR3 coding sequence is TGTGCCAGCAGTTTAGCGCTATTGGATACGCAGTATTTT. Protein: CASSLALLDTQYF.

The chain uses TRBV7-9 and TRBJ2-7; tentative D call: TRBD1 (5 bases). The CDR3 sequence is 15 residues long. Germline lookup yields CDR1 SEHNR and CDR2 FQNEAQ (reference sequence). The V gene lost 1 base and the J gene lost 1 base, with 11 bases spanning the gap. CDR3: CASSLGGRRSYEQYF. The DNA of the CDR3 is TGTGCCAGCAGCTTAGGGGGCCGTAGGTCCTACGAGCAGTACTTC. The full variable domain, its missing parts supplied by reference TRBV7-9 and TRBJ2-7, is DTGVSQNPRHKITKRGQNVTFRCDPISEHNRLYWYRQTLGQGPEFLTYFQNEAQLEKSRLLSDRFSAERPKGSFSTLEIQRTEQGDSAMYLCASSLGGRRSYEQYFGPGTRLTVT.

V usage is TRBV11-2 and J usage is TRBJ2-7; 11 bases are shared with TRBD2. Germline V lookup: CDR1 SGHAT, CDR2 FQNNGV. V gave up 1 base and J gave up 0 bases; unmatched junction bases: 2. The CDR3 is 16 amino acids. CDR3: CASSLGLAGISYEQYF. For the CDR3, the DNA is TGTGCCAGCAGCTTAGGACTAGCGGGGATCTCCTACGAGCAGTACTTC.

The rearrangement joins TRBV4-1 to TRBJ1-4; tentative D call: TRBD1 (5 bases). The CDR3 is made up of 17 amino acids. The V gene's germline CDR1 is MGHRA and CDR2 YSYEKL. V lost 2 bases, J lost 4 bases, and 17 bases lay in between. CDR3 residues: CASSQLGAGRSNEKLFF. The CDR3 DNA sequence: TGCGCCAGCAGCCAATTAGGAGCAGGGAGGAGTAATGAAAAACTGTTTTTT.

The J gene is TRBJ2-1, the V gene TRBV18; D remains ambiguous. The CDR3 has 14 residues. Looked up from germline, CDR1 is KGHSH and CDR2 is LQKENI. The V gene lost 4 bases and the J gene lost 7 bases, with 14 bases spanning the gap. The CDR3 DNA reads TGTGCCAGCTCACTACAGTTGGATTGGAATGAGCAGTTCTTC. Translated: CASSLQLDWNEQFF.

This rearrangement joins TRBV3-1 (or the pseudogene TRBV3-2) to TRBJ2-7; a possible D gene is TRBD2 (5 bases). The V gene lost 1 base and the J gene lost 6 bases, with 13 bases spanning the gap. The germline V gene encodes CDR1 LGHDT and CDR2 YNNKEL (reference sequence). This CDR3 spans 14 amino acids. The CDR3 coding sequence is TGTGCCAGCAGCCAAGGAGGGTCCAGAAGCGAGCAGTACTTC. It yields the protein CASSQGGSRSEQYF.

The chain carries TRBV7-9 and TRBJ1-5, with 8 positions matching TRBD1. The CDR3 loop spans 15 amino acids. CDR1 SEHNR and CDR2 FQNEAQ come from the germline V gene (reference sequence). The J segment lost 6 bases and the V segment lost 5 bases, leaving 9 bases of the junction unmatched. CDR3 loop: CASSPGGGWFQPQHF. The DNA of the CDR3 is TGTGCCAGCAGCCCAGGGGGCGGATGGTTTCAGCCCCAGCATTTT.

The chain combines TRBV30 with TRBJ1-2, with 7 bases identical to TRBD1. Germline V gene data show CDR1 as GTSNPN and CDR2 as SVGIG (reference sequence). With V trimmed by 2 bases and J by 7 bases, 7 bases remained unmatched. This CDR3 has 13 residues. CDR3 loop: CAWSPTGASGYTF. CDR3 nucleotide sequence: TGTGCCTGGAGTCCTACAGGGGCGAGTGGCTACACCTTC.

This clone was detected only a few times. V is TRBV14 and J is TRBJ2-7; 12 bases agree with TRBD2. Trimming cost V 1 base and J 6 bases; bases outside gene matches: 4. The CDR3 is 15 residues long. The germline V gene has CDR1 SGHDN and CDR2 FVKESK. Written as DNA, the CDR3 is TGTGCCAGCAGCCAAGGACTAGCGGGAGCCGGCGAGCAGTACTTC. The encoded protein is CASSQGLAGAGEQYF.

This chain joins TRBV5-5 and TRBJ2-7, with a weak D call TRBD2 (5 bases). V lost 3 bases, J lost 2 bases, and 15 bases lay in between. In germline, CDR1 is SGHKS, CDR2 YYEKEE (reference sequence). The CDR3 consists of 15 residues. The DNA of the CDR3 is TGTGCCAGCAGCTCGATGGGGAGCCGGACCTACGAGCAGTACTTC. Encoded protein: CASSSMGSRTYEQYF.

The chain is built from TRBV2 and TRBJ2-5; weak D call: TRBD2 (6 bases). Trimming removed 10 bases at V and 1 base at J, with 10 bases between. Germline V gene lookup returns CDR1 SNHLY and CDR2 FYNNEI. The CDR3 loop spans 12 amino acids. CDR3 amino acids: CATGVVQETQYF. CDR3 DNA sequence: TGTGCCACGGGGGTGGTCCAAGAGACCCAGTACTTC.

As concerns this clone: Other nucleotide sequences from this sample produce the same CDR3. The chain is built from TRBV2 and TRBJ2-3, with D tentatively TRBD2 (5 bases). V was pared by 4 bases and J by 1 base, with 9 bases between. Germline V gene data show CDR1 as SNHLY and CDR2 as FYNNEI. The CDR3 length is 14 residues. CDR3 sequence (DNA): TGTGCCAGCAGTGTTTCCGGGGGCACAGATACGCAGTATTTT. This gives the protein CASSVSGGTDTQYF.

This clone was seen only a few times. The gene calls are TRBV5-4 and TRBJ1-5, with TRBD1 matching 7 bases. V shed 4 bases, J shed 2 bases, and the junction held 9 bases outside the gene matches. Germline loops: CDR1 SGHNT, CDR2 YYREEE (reference sequence). CDR3 length equals 16 residues. The CDR3 DNA is TGTGCCAGCAGCAAAGGTGGAGGGGGCGGCAATCAGCCCCAGCATTTT. This gives the protein CASSKGGGGGNQPQHF.

The chain joins TRBV12-3 or TRBV12-4 to TRBJ1-2, with 7 bases matching TRBD1. J gave up 5 bases and V 3 bases, and 3 bases lay outside the gene matches. The CDR3 contains 13 residues. The CDR3 sequence: CASSLGRGYGYTF. In DNA, the CDR3 is TGTGCCAGCAGTTTGGGCAGGGGGTATGGCTACACCTTC.

V usage is TRBV6-2 or TRBV6-3 and J usage is TRBJ1-5; D unresolved. The CDR3 has 14 amino acids. The ends were cut back, 5 bases at V and 4 bases at J, with 12 bases in the middle. Germline-derived CDR1 and CDR2 are MNHEY and SVGEGT. CDR3 residues: CASSQASRNQPQHF. CDR3 DNA: TGTGCCAGCAGTCAGGCTTCGCGAAATCAGCCCCAGCATTTT.